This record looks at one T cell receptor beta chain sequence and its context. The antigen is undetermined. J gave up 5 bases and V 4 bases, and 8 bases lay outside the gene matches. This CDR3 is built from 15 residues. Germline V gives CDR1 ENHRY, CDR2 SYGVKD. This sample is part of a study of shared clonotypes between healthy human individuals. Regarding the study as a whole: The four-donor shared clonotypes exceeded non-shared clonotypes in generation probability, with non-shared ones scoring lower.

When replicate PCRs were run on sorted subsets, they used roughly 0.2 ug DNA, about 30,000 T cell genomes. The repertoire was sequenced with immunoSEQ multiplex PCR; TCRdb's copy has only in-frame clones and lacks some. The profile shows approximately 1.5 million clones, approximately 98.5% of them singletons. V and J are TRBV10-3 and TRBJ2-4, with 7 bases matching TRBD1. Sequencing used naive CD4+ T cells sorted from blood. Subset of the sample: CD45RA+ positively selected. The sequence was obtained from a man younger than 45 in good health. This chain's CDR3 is CAISGLTGNQNIQYF. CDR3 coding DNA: TGTGCCATCAGTGGATTGACAGGGAACCAAAACATTCAGTACTTC.